This TCR beta chain was recovered during a study of T cell repertoires in ileal Crohn's disease. This clone turned up a few times. The table came from immunoSEQ multiplex PCR; TCRdb's copy has only in-frame clones and leaves some out. This table has a few thousand clones, 95% appearing once. Trimming removed 2 bases at V and 1 base at J, with 9 bases between. The CDR3 is 15 residues long. Germline lookup yields CDR1 MNHNS and CDR2 SASEGT. The receptor was derived from an adult with Crohn's disease. Sequencing was performed on ileal tissue. V is TRBV6-1 and J is TRBJ2-1; possibly TRBD2 for D (5 bases). The CDR3 loop reads CASSESAASYNEQFF. The CDR3 bases are TGTGCCAGCAGTGAATCAGCGGCGTCCTACAATGAGCAGTTCTTC.